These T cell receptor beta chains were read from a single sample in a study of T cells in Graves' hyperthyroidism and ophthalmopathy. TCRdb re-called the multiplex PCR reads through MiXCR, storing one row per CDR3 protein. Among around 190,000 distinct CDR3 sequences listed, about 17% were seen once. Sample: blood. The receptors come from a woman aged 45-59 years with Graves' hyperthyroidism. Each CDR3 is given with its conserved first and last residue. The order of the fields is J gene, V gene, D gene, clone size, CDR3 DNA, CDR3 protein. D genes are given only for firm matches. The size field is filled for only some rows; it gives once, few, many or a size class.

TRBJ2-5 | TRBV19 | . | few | TGTGCCAGTAGCCGGGGAGGCGGGCCTCAAGAGACCCAGTACTTC | CASSRGGGPQETQYF
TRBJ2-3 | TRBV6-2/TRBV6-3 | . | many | TGTGCCAGCAGTTACTCGACTACCCGGGAACTGGGGACAGATACGCAGTATTTT | CASSYSTTRELGTDTQYF
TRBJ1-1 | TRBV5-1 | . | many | TGCGCCAGCAGCACAGGGTACACTGAAGCTTTCTTT | CASSTGYTEAFF
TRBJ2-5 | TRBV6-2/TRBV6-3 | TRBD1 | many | TGTGCCAGCAGTCACCTCCGACAGGGGCGGTATGAGACCCAGTACTTC | CASSHLRQGRYETQYF
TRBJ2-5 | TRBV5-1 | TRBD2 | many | TGCGCCAGCAGCCCAGCCGGGACTAGCGGACGGGGGGCGTACTTC | CASSPAGTSGRGAYF
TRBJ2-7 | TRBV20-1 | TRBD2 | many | TGCAGTGCTGCACTAGCGGGAGTCCCCTACGAGCAGTACTTC | CSAALAGVPYEQYF
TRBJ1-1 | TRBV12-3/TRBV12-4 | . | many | TGTGCCAGCAGTTCGGGGACACTCGCGATTGAAGCTTTCTTT | CASSSGTLAIEAFF
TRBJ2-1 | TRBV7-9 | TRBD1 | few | TGTGCCAGCAGCCCCCCGACAGGGTCATCCTACAATGAGCAGTTCTTC | CASSPPTGSSYNEQFF
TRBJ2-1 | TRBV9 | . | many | TGTGCCAGCAGCGTAGCATGGGGGGGCGCAGGGAATGAGCAGTTCTTC | CASSVAWGGAGNEQFF
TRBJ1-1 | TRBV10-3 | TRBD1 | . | TGTGCCATCAGAGCAAATCCCGGGACAGGGTATACTGAAGCTTTCTTT | CAIRANPGTGYTEAFF
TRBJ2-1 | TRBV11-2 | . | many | TGTGCCAGCAGCTTAGAGCGAGTCGGGAATGAGCAGTTCTTC | CASSLERVGNEQFF
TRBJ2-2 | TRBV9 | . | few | TGTGCCAGCAGCGCCCAAGCATACACCGGGGAGCTGTTTTTT | CASSAQAYTGELFF
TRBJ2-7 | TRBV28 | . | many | TGTGCCAGCAATCTCGCGGGGTACGAGCAGTACTTC | CASNLAGYEQYF
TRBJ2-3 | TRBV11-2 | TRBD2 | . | TGTGCCAGCAGCTTAGGCGGGGGGCGCACAGATACGCAGTATTTT | CASSLGGGRTDTQYF
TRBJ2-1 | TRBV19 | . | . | TGTGCCAGTACCCTCAGGGAGAAGAGCTCCTACAATGAGCAGTTCTTC | CASTLREKSSYNEQFF
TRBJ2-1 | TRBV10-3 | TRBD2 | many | TGTGCCATAGCGAGCGGGGGCCACTCCTACAATGAGCAGTTCTTC | CAIASGGHSYNEQFF
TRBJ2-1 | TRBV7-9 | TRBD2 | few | TGTGCCAGCAGCCCCCCCCGGGAGGGCCTAAGGGATGAGCAGTTCTTC | CASSPPREGLRDEQFF
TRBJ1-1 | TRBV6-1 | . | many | TGTGCCAGCAGTTCCGACAGGTTTTTGAACACTGAAGCTTTCTTT | CASSSDRFLNTEAFF
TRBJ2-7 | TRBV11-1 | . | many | TGTGCCAGCAGCTTACGGCCGGCAAGCTCCTACGAGCAGTACTTC | CASSLRPASSYEQYF
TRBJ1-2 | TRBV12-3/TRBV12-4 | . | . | TGTGCCAGCAGTGTGGGGGCGCTGGATGGCTACACCTTC | CASSVGALDGYTF
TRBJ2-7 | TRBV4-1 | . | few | TGCGCCAGCAGCCAAGATTTTATAGAGCAGTACTTC | CASSQDFIEQYF
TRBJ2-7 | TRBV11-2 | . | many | TGTGCCAGCAGCTCGGTAGCGAGATCTACCTACGAGCAGTACTTC | CASSSVARSTYEQYF
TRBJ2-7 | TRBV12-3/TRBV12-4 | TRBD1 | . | TGTGCCAGCAGTCACGGACAGGGGGGCTACGAGCAGTACTTC | CASSHGQGGYEQYF
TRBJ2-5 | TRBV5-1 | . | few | TGCGCCAGCAGCTTGGAGGTCCAAGGACGACAAGAGACCCAGTACTTC | CASSLEVQGRQETQYF
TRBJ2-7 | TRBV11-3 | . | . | TGTGCCAGCAGGATCGGGAGCACCTACGAGCAGTACTTC | CASRIGSTYEQYF
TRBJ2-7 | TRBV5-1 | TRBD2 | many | TGTGCCAGCAGTTTGACTAGCGGGAGCCACGAGCAGTACTTC | CASSLTSGSHEQYF
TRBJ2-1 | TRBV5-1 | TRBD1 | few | TGCGCCAGCAGCTTGGGGGACAGGAGCAATGAGCAGTTCTTC | CASSLGDRSNEQFF
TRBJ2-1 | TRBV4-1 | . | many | TGCGCCAGCAGCCAAGATCTCGTGGGAACGGGGAATGAGCAGTTCTTC | CASSQDLVGTGNEQFF
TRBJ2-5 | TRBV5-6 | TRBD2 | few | TGTGCCAGCAGCTTAACTAGCGGGACGTACCAAGAGACCCAGTACTTC | CASSLTSGTYQETQYF
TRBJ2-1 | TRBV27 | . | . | TGTGCCAGCCGCCCCTCTCGACTAGATTACAATGAGCAGTTCTTC | CASRPSRLDYNEQFF
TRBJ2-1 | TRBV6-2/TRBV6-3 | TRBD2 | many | TGTGCCAGCAGTTACGCCGAGGGACTAGCGGGGGGCTACAATGAGCAGTTCTTC | CASSYAEGLAGGYNEQFF
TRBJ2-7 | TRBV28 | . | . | TGTGCCAGCGGGACCCACGACAGCCTTTCCTACGAGCAGTACTTC | CASGTHDSLSYEQYF
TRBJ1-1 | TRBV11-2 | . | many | TGTGCCAGCAGCTTGCCGTACCGGACGGGAGAGAACACTGAAGCTTTCTTT | CASSLPYRTGENTEAFF
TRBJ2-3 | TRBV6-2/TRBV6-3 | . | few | TGTGCCAGCAGTTACCATACGCAGTATTTT | CASSYHTQYF
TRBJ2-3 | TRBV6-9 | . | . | TGTGCCAGCAGTTACCTAGGAGGAGATACGCAGTATTTT | CASSYLGGDTQYF
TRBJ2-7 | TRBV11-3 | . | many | TGTGCCAGCAGCTTAGCCGACGAGCAGTACTTC | CASSLADEQYF
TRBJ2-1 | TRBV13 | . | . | TGTGCCAGCAGCCTTAACACCAGGGGTATTGAGCAGTTCTTC | CASSLNTRGIEQFF
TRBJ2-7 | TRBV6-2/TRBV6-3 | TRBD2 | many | TGTGCCAGCAGGCAGAGAGGGACTAGCGGCTACGAGCAGTACTTC | CASRQRGTSGYEQYF
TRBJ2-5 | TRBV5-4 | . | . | TGTGCCAGCAGCGACACGACGGAGACCCAGTACTTC | CASSDTTETQYF
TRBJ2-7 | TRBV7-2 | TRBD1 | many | TGTGCCAGCAGCCAGGGACAGACCTACGAGCAGTACTTC | CASSQGQTYEQYF
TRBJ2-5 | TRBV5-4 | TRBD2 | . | TGTGCCAGCAGTTGGGGGGCACTAGCGGGAATAGAGACCCAGTACTTC | CASSWGALAGIETQYF
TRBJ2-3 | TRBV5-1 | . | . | TGCGCCAGCAGCGGTGAGGGTGATGCGCAGTATTTT | CASSGEGDAQYF
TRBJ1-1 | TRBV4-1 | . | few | TGCGCCAGCAGCCAAGAAGTGAACACTGAAGCTTTCTTT | CASSQEVNTEAFF
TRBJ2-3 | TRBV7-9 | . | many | TGTGCCAGCAGCTTAGCTAGCGGCACAGATACGCAGTATTTT | CASSLASGTDTQYF
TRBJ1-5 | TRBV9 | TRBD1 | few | TGTGCCAGCAGCGTAGGTGGTCAGGGGGGCAATCAGCCCCAGCATTTT | CASSVGGQGGNQPQHF
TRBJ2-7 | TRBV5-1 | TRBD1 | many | TGCGCCAGCAGCTTGGGGACAGGGGACGAGCAGTACTTC | CASSLGTGDEQYF
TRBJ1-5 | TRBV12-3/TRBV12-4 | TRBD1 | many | TGTGCCAGCAGTTTAGGACAGGGAGTACAGCCCCAGCATTTT | CASSLGQGVQPQHF
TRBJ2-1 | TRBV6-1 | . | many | TGTGCCAGCAGGACCCAAGCAGAGCAGTTCTTC | CASRTQAEQFF
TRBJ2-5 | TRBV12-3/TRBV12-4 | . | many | TGTGCCAGCACCCAGGGCCTCCAAGAGACCCAGTACTTC | CASTQGLQETQYF
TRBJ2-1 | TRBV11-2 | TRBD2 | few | TGTGCCAGCACCAAAGGACTAGCGGGAGGGCCAAGCGATGAGCAGTTCTTC | CASTKGLAGGPSDEQFF
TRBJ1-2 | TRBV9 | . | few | TGTGCCAGCAGCGTATCTTTGGGACACTCAGAGAGGGGCTACACCTTC | CASSVSLGHSERGYTF